Presented here are 2 T cell receptor beta chains from one specimen sequenced in a study of T and B cells in COVID-19 patients. Each TRB amplification used roughly 250-550 ng of genomic DNA from blood. TRB rearrangements were amplified by multiplex PCR with BIOMED2 TRB-A/B primers. MiXCR, applied by TCRdb to the multiplex PCR reads, yields one record per CDR3 protein. The sample has tens of thousands of distinct CDR3 sequences; about 31% are singletons. The material sequenced was blood. The origin of the receptors is a human donor who had recovered from COVID-19.

The rearrangement joins TRBV5-4 to TRBJ1-2; possibly TRBD1 for D (6 bases). V dropped 5 bases and J dropped 5 bases, with 19 bases sitting between them. Germline loops: CDR1 SGHNT, CDR2 YYREEE (reference sequence). The CDR3 is 15 residues long. The CDR3 coding sequence is TGTGCCAGCAGTTCTCAGGGAGGGGGGCCTTATGGCTACACCTTC. Residues: CASSSQGGGPYGYTF.

This clonotype was seen ten or more times. CDR3 coding DNA: TGTGCCAGCAGCCCGGGACTACAAGGAAACATTCAGTACTTC. Translating gives CASSPGLQGNIQYF. The V call is TRBV12-3 or TRBV12-4, the J call TRBJ2-4, with 7 bases identical to TRBD2. CDR3 length: 14 residues. V shed 6 bases and J 6 bases; nucleotides not matched to a gene: 8.